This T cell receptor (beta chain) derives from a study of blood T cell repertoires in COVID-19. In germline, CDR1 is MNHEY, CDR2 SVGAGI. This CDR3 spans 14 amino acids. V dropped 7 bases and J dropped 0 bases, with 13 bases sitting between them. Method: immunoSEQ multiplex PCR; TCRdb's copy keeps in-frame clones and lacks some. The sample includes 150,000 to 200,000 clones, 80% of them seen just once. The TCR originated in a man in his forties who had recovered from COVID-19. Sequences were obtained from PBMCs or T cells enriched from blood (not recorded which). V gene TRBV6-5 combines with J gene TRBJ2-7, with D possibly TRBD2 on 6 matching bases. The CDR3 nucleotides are TGTGCCAGCACCCCCCGGGGGAGCTCCTACGAGCAGTACGTC. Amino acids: CASTPRGSSYEQYV.